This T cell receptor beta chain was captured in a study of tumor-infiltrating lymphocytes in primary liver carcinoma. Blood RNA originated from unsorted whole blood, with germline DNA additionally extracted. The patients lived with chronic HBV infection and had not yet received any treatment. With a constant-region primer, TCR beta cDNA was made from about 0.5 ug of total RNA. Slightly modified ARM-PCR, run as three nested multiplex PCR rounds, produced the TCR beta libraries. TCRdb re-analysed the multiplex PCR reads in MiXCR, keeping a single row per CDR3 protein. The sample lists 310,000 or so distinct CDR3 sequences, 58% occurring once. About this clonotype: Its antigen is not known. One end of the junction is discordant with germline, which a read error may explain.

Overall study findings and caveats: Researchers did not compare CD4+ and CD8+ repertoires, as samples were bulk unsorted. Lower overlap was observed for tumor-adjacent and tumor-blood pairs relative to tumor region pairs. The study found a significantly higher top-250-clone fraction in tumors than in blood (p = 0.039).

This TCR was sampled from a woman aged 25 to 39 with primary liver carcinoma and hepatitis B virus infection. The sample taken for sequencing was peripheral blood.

The CDR3 DNA reads as TGTGCTAGCAGCTTAGGGGCAGGGGGTGAGGAGACCCAGTGCTTC. Translated, it gives CASSLGAGGEETQCF. The rearrangement uses TRBV11-2 and TRBJ2-5, with 7 bases lining up with TRBD1. CDR1 is SGHAT and CDR2 is FQNNGV in the germline V gene. The CDR3 length is 15 residues.